The clone carrying this T cell receptor (beta chain) has more than one count but fewer than ten. The data originate from a study of blood T cell repertoires in COVID-19. Clones were sequenced by immunoSEQ multiplex PCR, and TCRdb holds only the in-frame ones, with some missing. The table lists 300,000 to 350,000 clones, more than 75% of them singletons. It was during active infection that Seattle patients were enrolled and then longitudinally followed. Germline V gene data show CDR1 as SGHRS and CDR2 as YFSETQ. The germline V and J ends were trimmed by 4 bases and 0 bases, with 11 bases remaining between them. There are 15 residues in the CDR3.

This chain connects TRBV5-1 to TRBJ1-3; D uncertain. This receptor was identified in a woman between 50 and 59 years old with COVID-19, enrolled during active disease. The sample comprised peripheral blood. The CDR3 loop reads CASSESPGSGNTIYF. CDR3 in DNA: TGCGCCAGCAGCGAGTCGCCTGGCTCTGGAAACACCATATATTTT.